The rows below give T cell receptor beta chains drawn from one sample of a study of spatial heterogeneity in lung cancer. From the 5' RACE reads, TCRdb called clonotypes with MiXCR, one entry per CDR3 protein. The sample carries around 100,000 distinct CDR3 sequences, 4.4% recorded once. The source material was lung tumor tissue, sampled at surgery. The receptors derive from a male donor with early-stage non-small cell lung cancer. Each CDR3 is given with its conserved first and last residue. Fields, in order: J gene, clone size, D gene, V gene, CDR3 DNA, CDR3 protein. D genes are given only for firm matches. Not all rows give a size; the values are once, few, many and, for expanded clones, a class.

TRBJ1-5	many	-	TRBV30	TGTGCCTGGAGCGCCAGCCGATTTCAGCCCCAGCATTTT	CAWSASRFQPQHF
TRBJ1-4	many	-	TRBV6-5	TGTGCCAGCAGTTACTCGGCAGGAGATGAAAAACTGTTTTTT	CASSYSAGDEKLFF
TRBJ1-1	many	TRBD1	TRBV6-6	TGTGCCAGCAGTTATGGACAGGGAATCCCTGAAGCTTTCTTT	CASSYGQGIPEAFF
TRBJ2-5	-	TRBD2	TRBV27	TGTGCCAGCAGTTCACCGATGACTAGCGGGAGGGCCGGGACCCAGTACTTC	CASSSPMTSGRAGTQYF
TRBJ1-3	many	-	TRBV5-5	TGTGCCAGCAGCTTGAGGTACGGCTCTGGAAACACCATATATTTT	CASSLRYGSGNTIYF
TRBJ2-1	many	TRBD2	TRBV20-1	TGCAGTGCTAGAAGACTAGCGTTCAGCTCCTACAATGAGCAGTTCTTC	CSARRLAFSSYNEQFF
TRBJ2-2	many	-	TRBV24-1	TGTGCCACCAGTGATTTACGATTCGAGGCCACCGGGGAGCTGTTTTTT	CATSDLRFEATGELFF
TRBJ2-7	many	-	TRBV7-7	TGTGCCAGCAGCTTAGGGAGCCCTTACGAGCAGTACTTC	CASSLGSPYEQYF
TRBJ1-6	many	-	TRBV7-9	TGTGCCAGCAGCCGGCCGGGGCTTAATTCACCCCTCCACTTT	CASSRPGLNSPLHF
TRBJ2-7	many	TRBD1	TRBV4-1	TGCGCCAGCAGCCAGAAGCACGGGACAGGGCGCCGCAACGAGCAGTACTTC	CASSQKHGTGRRNEQYF
TRBJ2-7	many	TRBD2	TRBV7-9	TGTGCCAGCAGCGGGACTAGCGGGAACGACGAGCAGTACTTC	CASSGTSGNDEQYF
TRBJ2-1	many	TRBD2	TRBV20-1	TGCAGTGCTAGCGCTAGCGGGAGTTCTAGGAATGAGCAGTTCTTC	CSASASGSSRNEQFF
TRBJ2-7	many	-	TRBV29-1	TGCAGCGTTGGGACCTATGGGATACCGAGCTACGAGCAGTACTTC	CSVGTYGIPSYEQYF
TRBJ2-5	many	-	TRBV7-2	TGTGCCAGCAGCCTGGGACGGAGACAAGAGACCCAGTACTTC	CASSLGRRQETQYF
TRBJ2-4	many	-	TRBV27	TGTGCCAGCAACAAGGGAGGGGGGAGTGCCATTCAGTACTTC	CASNKGGGSAIQYF
TRBJ2-5	many	-	TRBV29-1	TGCAGCGTTGATCTAACACAGGGAGAGACCCAGTACTTC	CSVDLTQGETQYF
TRBJ2-5	many	-	TRBV28	TGTGCCAGCAGTTGGCAGGGGGGTGAGACCCAGTACTTC	CASSWQGGETQYF
TRBJ1-1	many	-	TRBV28	TGTGCCAGCACCCCGTCGGGTGGCCCGGGCACTGAAGCTTTCTTT	CASTPSGGPGTEAFF
TRBJ2-1	-	-	TRBV14	TGTGCCAGCAGCCAAGTGTTCGGCGGAAGCTCCTACAATGAGCAGTTCTTC	CASSQVFGGSSYNEQFF
TRBJ2-5	many	TRBD2	TRBV11-2	TGTGCCAGCAGCACCGACCCAGCGGGAGTAGTGGAGACCCAGTACTTC	CASSTDPAGVVETQYF
TRBJ1-4	few	-	TRBV6-1	TGTGCCAGCAGTCTACTCGAAGCCTCCTCAACTAATGAAAAACTGTTTTTT	CASSLLEASSTNEKLFF
TRBJ2-5	few	-	TRBV15	TGTGCCACCAGCAGAGATCCTCAAGAGACCCAGTACTTC	CATSRDPQETQYF
TRBJ1-1	many	-	TRBV27	TGTGCCAGCAGTTTAAGGGGCCAGAACACTGAAGCTTTCTTT	CASSLRGQNTEAFF
TRBJ2-1	many	TRBD1	TRBV4-1	TGCGCCAGCAGCCATCGCTCCGGGACAGGTCGGGTCTTC	CASSHRSGTGRVF
TRBJ2-7	few	TRBD1	TRBV28	TGTGCCAGCAGTTACAGGGGTGGTGGCAACGAGCAGTACTTC	CASSYRGGGNEQYF
TRBJ2-1	many	TRBD2	TRBV6-1	TGTGCCAGCAGCCCGGGACTAGCGATCGACAATGAGCAGTTCTTC	CASSPGLAIDNEQFF
TRBJ2-2	many	TRBD1	TRBV12-3/TRBV12-4	TGTGCCAGCAGCTACAGGGGCACCGGGGAGCTGTTTTTT	CASSYRGTGELFF
TRBJ2-6	many	TRBD1	TRBV29-1	TGCAGCGTGGGACAGGGTGGCTCTGGGGCCAACGTCCTGACTTTC	CSVGQGGSGANVLTF
TRBJ2-1	many	-	TRBV4-2	TGTGCCAGCAGCCGCAGGGGGGTGGGGAATGAGCAGTTCTTC	CASSRRGVGNEQFF
TRBJ2-3	many	TRBD2	TRBV5-1	TGCGCCAGCAGCTTAAGCGGGATTGAGACAGATACGCAGTATTTT	CASSLSGIETDTQYF
TRBJ2-7	many	TRBD2	TRBV6-1	TGTGCCAGCACCCTGAAGTTGACTAGCGGTCCTTACGAGCAGTACTTC	CASTLKLTSGPYEQYF
TRBJ2-7	many	TRBD1	TRBV5-6	TGTGCCAGCAGCCGGGACAGGCGGAACTACGAGCAGTACTTC	CASSRDRRNYEQYF
TRBJ1-3	many	-	TRBV5-1	TGCGCCAGCAGTCCCCGTAGCCGCGGAAACACCATATATTTT	CASSPRSRGNTIYF
TRBJ2-6	few	TRBD1	TRBV12-3/TRBV12-4	TGTGCCAGCAGCCTCGGACAGGGGGGCTTGTCTGGGGCCAACGTCCTGACTTTC	CASSLGQGGLSGANVLTF
TRBJ1-5	few	-	TRBV27	TGTGCCAGCAGTTTTGCGTACGGCAATCAGCCCCAGCATTTT	CASSFAYGNQPQHF
TRBJ2-3	many	TRBD2	TRBV28	TGTGCCAGCAGGCCCTGGACTAGCCGAACCCCAAAAGATACGCAGTATTTT	CASRPWTSRTPKDTQYF
TRBJ2-7	many	TRBD2	TRBV4-1	TGCGCCAGCAGCCCCAGGTCAGCGGGAGGCCTTTACGAGCAGTACTTC	CASSPRSAGGLYEQYF
TRBJ1-2	many	-	TRBV2	TGTGCCAGCAGTACGGGAGTCAGCTCGATCTATGGCTACACCTTC	CASSTGVSSIYGYTF
TRBJ2-2	many	TRBD1	TRBV2	TGTGCCAGCAGCCCCGGACAGGGAAGGACCGGGGAGCTGTTTTTT	CASSPGQGRTGELFF
TRBJ2-7	many	TRBD1	TRBV2	TGTGCCAGCAGAGGGCAGGGGGAAGGTCTGTACTTC	CASRGQGEGLYF
TRBJ2-7	many	TRBD1	TRBV12-5	TGTGCTAGTGGCGAAGACAGGGGTTTCTACGAGCAGTACTTC	CASGEDRGFYEQYF
TRBJ2-1	many	TRBD2	TRBV10-3	TGTGCCATCCGAGCGGGAGCGTCCGGGGAGCAGTTCTTC	CAIRAGASGEQFF
TRBJ2-7	many	-	TRBV4-2	TGTGCCAGCAGCCAAGTTGGACTCGGGCAGTACTTC	CASSQVGLGQYF
TRBJ2-7	-	-	TRBV2	TGTGCCATCGAACCCGGGACTGGGGCGGGTGAGCAGTACTTC	CAIEPGTGAGEQYF
TRBJ2-3	many	-	TRBV6-5	TGTGCCAGCATTTCGCCCTATTTCGGGCAGTATTTT	CASISPYFGQYF
TRBJ2-7	many	-	TRBV28	TGTGCCAGCAGTTTTAGGGCGGAATCCCCCTCCTACGAGCAGTACTTC	CASSFRAESPSYEQYF
TRBJ2-5	many	-	TRBV5-4	TGTGCCAGCAGCTCCCCTGGCGAGAGCGAGGAGACCCAGTACTTC	CASSSPGESEETQYF
TRBJ2-5	few	-	TRBV3-1	TGTGCCAGCAGCCTCGACCGGGACGCCGGTTCGGAGACCCAGTACTTC	CASSLDRDAGSETQYF
TRBJ1-5	many	-	TRBV12-5	TGTGCTAGTGGTTTGGCTGGGGACAATCAGCCCCAGCATTTT	CASGLAGDNQPQHF